The source of this T cell receptor (beta chain) is a study of T-cell reconstitution after alpha-beta-depleted transplantation in children (dated by TCRdb to the mid-2010s). For the wider study: T-cell immune reconstitution after TCRalphabeta/CD19-depleted allogeneic hematopoietic cell transplantation in children was quantitatively tracked in the study by means of TCR repertoire profiling.

In its sample, this clonotype was seen many times. Its recognized antigen is unknown. No qualities accompany the bases; no much larger clone lies one base away. Libraries were constructed by PCR. TCRdb lists the instrument as Illumina HiSeq 2500. To normalize quantification of the TCRbeta repertoire, the TCR libraries were built with molecular barcoding that relied on unique molecular identifiers. TCRdb reanalyzed the raw reads on its own, using fastp at Q25 for trimming and MiXCR for clone calling, and kept in-frame beta chains. Rows are unified per CDR3 protein, each entry keeping the most common DNA and genes. Recorded for this sample are 230,000 or so distinct CDR3 sequences; approximately 9.8% of them occurred a single time. The ten biggest clones cover 5.1% of the sample. The sequences come from PBMCs from the stem cell graft donor, collected from the stem cell graft. The source is a human donor who donated a stem cell graft to a child with SCID.

CDR3 loop: CASSFGQVGGQYF. DNA sequence: TGTGCCAGCAGCTTCGGACAGGTCGGAGGGCAGTACTTC. This chain joins TRBV7-2 to TRBJ2-7; the junction holds 7 bases that match TRBD1. Clipping removes 3 bases from V and 9 bases from J, with 8 as the unmatched junction base count. Counted from cysteine to phenylalanine, this CDR3 has 13 amino acids. Only CDR3 DNA remains: 39 bases, in frame from the first base. The germline V gene gives CDR1 as SGHTA and CDR2 as FQGNSA. When the CDR3 is completed using the reference TRBV7-2 and TRBJ2-7 genes on either side, the full variable domain is GAGVSQSPSNKVTEKGKDVELRCDPISGHTALYWYRQSLGQGLEFLIYFQGNSAPDKSGLPSDRFSAERTGGSVSTLTIQRTQQEDSAVYLCASSFGQVGGQYFGPGTRLTVT.